These T cell receptor beta chains were read from a single sample in a study of long-term antiretroviral therapy in people with HIV. The data were produced by immunoSEQ multiplex PCR, yet TCRdb's version contains in-frame clones alone and is incomplete. Found here are tens of thousands of clones, over 75% of them singletons; the top ten hold almost 4.5%. Sequencing was performed on unsorted PBMCs, taken roughly 3.5 years after starting antiretroviral therapy. The source of these receptors is a man aged 18 to 30 with HIV. Both conserved end residues are part of each CDR3. The D gene is left open where the match is weak. Clone size is given for some rows only: seen once, a few or many times, or a class if the clone is expanded.

TRBD2,TRBJ2-5,NA,TRBV6-5,CASSYMASGETQYF,TGTGCCAGCAGTTATATGGCTAGCGGGGAGACCCAGTACTTC
NA,TRBJ2-3,once,TRBV5-4,CASSPNRQVPARSDTQYF,TGTGCCAGCAGCCCAAATCGACAGGTGCCCGCGAGGTCAGATACGCAGTATTTT
NA,TRBJ1-1,NA,TRBV19,CASSIGVRMNTEAFF,TGTGCCAGTAGTATTGGAGTTCGCATGAACACTGAAGCTTTCTTT
TRBD2,TRBJ2-3,NA,TRBV15,CATSRARLAGADTQYF,TGTGCCACCAGCAGAGCTCGACTAGCGGGAGCCGATACGCAGTATTTT
NA,TRBJ1-1,NA,TRBV4-1,CASSQRSWGNTEAFF,TGCGCCAGCAGCCAGAGGTCATGGGGGAACACTGAAGCTTTCTTT
TRBD1,TRBJ1-1,NA,TRBV5-4,CASSRDRVLNTEAFF,TGTGCCAGCAGCCGGGACAGGGTGTTGAACACTGAAGCTTTCTTT
TRBD2,TRBJ2-7,NA,TRBV18,CASSPRTSGGISGEQYF,TGTGCCAGCTCACCACGGACTAGCGGGGGGATCTCGGGAGAGCAGTACTTC
TRBD1,TRBJ1-1,once,TRBV6-6,CASRNRGQTMNTEAFF,TGTGCCAGCAGAAACAGGGGACAGACCATGAACACTGAAGCTTTCTTT
TRBD1,TRBJ1-5,once,TRBV19,CASTEGATRDQPQHF,TGTGCCAGTACAGAGGGGGCGACGCGGGATCAGCCCCAGCATTTT
TRBD2,TRBJ2-3,NA,TRBV27,CASSLYRDYGPTDTQYF,TGTGCCAGCAGTCTTTACCGGGACTACGGCCCCACAGATACGCAGTATTTT
NA,TRBJ2-7,few,TRBV7-9,CASSKTYEQYF,TGTGCCAGCAGCAAGACTTACGAGCAGTACTTC
TRBD2,TRBJ2-7,NA,TRBV7-2,CASSLNRLADHEQYF,TGTGCCAGCAGCTTAAATCGACTAGCGGACCACGAGCAGTACTTC
TRBD2,TRBJ2-3,NA,TRBV19,CASSKTSGSGADTQYF,TGTGCCAGTAGTAAGACTAGCGGGAGTGGCGCAGATACGCAGTATTTT
NA,TRBJ2-7,few,TRBV7-8,CASSVVGLTAYEQYF,TGTGCCAGCAGCGTAGTGGGCCTGACGGCCTACGAGCAGTACTTC